Sequencing of this T cell receptor beta chain was carried out in a study of T cell clonality in common variable immunodeficiency. Regarding the study as a whole: Shared TCRbeta clones were fewer between CVID subjects than controls. In common variable immunodeficiency, TCR beta chains reportedly carried fewer deletions and N-nucleotide insertions.

As regards this clone: Its antigen is not identified. The read terminates 3 residues before the CDR3 end, so the remaining end is supplied by the germline J gene.

Trimming took 5 bases from V and 0 from J, leaving 4 bases between them. This CDR3 is 12 amino acids long. Germline CDR1 is SGHRS and CDR2 is YFSETQ. Equal genomic DNA amounts from CVID and control samples were sequenced. Here immunoSEQ multiplex PCR was the method, and the copy in TCRdb shows in-frame clones only, minus some. The repertoire consists of roughly 40,000 clones, none detected only once. The TCR originated in a human donor with common variable immunodeficiency. Sequencing used peripheral blood mononuclear cells. The V and J genes are TRBV5-1 and TRBJ2-3; D ambiguous. The CDR3 bases that were read are TGCGCCAGCAGGTCTAGCACAGATACG. It translates to CASRSSTDT. In full, the CDR3 is CASRSSTDTQYF.